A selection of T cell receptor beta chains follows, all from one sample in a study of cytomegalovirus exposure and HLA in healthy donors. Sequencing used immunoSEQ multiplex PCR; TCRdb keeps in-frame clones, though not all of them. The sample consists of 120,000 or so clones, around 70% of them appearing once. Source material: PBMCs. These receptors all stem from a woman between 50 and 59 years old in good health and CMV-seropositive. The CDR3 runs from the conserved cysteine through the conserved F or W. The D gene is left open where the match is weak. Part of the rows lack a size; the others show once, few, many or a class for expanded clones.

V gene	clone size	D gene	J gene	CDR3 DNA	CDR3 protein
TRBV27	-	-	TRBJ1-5	TGTGCCAGCAGTTTAAACAGGGCAAGACAGCCCCAGCATTTT	CASSLNRARQPQHF
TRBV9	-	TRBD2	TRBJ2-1	TGTGCCAGCAGCGGTTCACTAGCGGGAGGGCACAATGAGCAGTTCTTC	CASSGSLAGGHNEQFF
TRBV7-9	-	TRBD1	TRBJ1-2	TGTGCCAGCAGCATTCTAACAGGGGGCGTTTATGGCTACACCTTC	CASSILTGGVYGYTF
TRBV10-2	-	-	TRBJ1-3	TGCGCCACCGCGAGGGATGCTGGAAACACCATATATTTT	CATARDAGNTIYF
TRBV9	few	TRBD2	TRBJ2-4	TGTGCCAGCAGCCCGATGATAGCGGGGGGAGCCAAAAACATTCAGTACTTC	CASSPMIAGGAKNIQYF
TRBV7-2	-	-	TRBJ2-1	TGTGCCAGCAGCTTAGGCCCTACTGAGGATGAGCAGTTCTTC	CASSLGPTEDEQFF
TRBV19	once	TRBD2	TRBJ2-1	TGTGCCAGTAGTATGCTAGCGGGAGTAGGGAATGAGCAGTTCTTC	CASSMLAGVGNEQFF
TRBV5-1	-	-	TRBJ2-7	TGCGCCAGCCGTACCGGGACTTCCTCCTACGAGCAGTACTTC	CASRTGTSSYEQYF
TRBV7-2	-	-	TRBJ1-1	TGTGCCAGCAGCTTCGGGGCAGGGAGGGACACTGAAGCTTTCTTT	CASSFGAGRDTEAFF
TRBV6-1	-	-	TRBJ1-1	TGTGCCAGCAGTGAAGGGGCAGGGGATGCTTTCTTT	CASSEGAGDAFF
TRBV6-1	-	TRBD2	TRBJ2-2	TGTGCCACCCCCTCGGTGCGGGGGGGCCAGGGGGAGCTGTTTTTT	CATPSVRGGQGELFF
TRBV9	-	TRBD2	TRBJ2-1	TGTGCCAGCAGCGTAGAAGCGGGACTAGCGACCTACAATGAGCAGTTCTTC	CASSVEAGLATYNEQFF
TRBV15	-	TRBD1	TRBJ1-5	TGTGCCACCAGCAGAGGACAGGGTTTCAATCAGCCCCAGCATTTT	CATSRGQGFNQPQHF
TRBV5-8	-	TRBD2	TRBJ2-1	TGTGCCAGCACCGCCGGGACTAGCGGGTACTACAATGAGCAGTTCTTC	CASTAGTSGYYNEQFF
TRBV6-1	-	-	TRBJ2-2	TGTGCCAGCGGTTCCCCCGGGGGTCGATCCGGGGAGCTGTTTTTT	CASGSPGGRSGELFF
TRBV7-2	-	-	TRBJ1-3	TGTGCCAGCAGCTCTGGAGTCTCTGGAAACACCATATATTTT	CASSSGVSGNTIYF
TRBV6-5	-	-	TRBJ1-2	TGTGCCAGCAGGGGGTGGGGCCAAGCTAACTATGGCTACACCTTC	CASRGWGQANYGYTF
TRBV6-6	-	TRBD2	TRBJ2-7	TGTGCCAGCAGTTATGGGACTACATCCTACGAGCAGTACTTC	CASSYGTTSYEQYF
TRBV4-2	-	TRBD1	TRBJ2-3	TGTGCCAGCAGCCAAGGGACAGGGGACACAGATACGCAGTATTTT	CASSQGTGDTDTQYF
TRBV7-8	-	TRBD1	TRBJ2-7	TGTGCCAGCAGCTTAGCGCAGGCAGGGGGCTTGTACGAGCAGTACTTC	CASSLAQAGGLYEQYF
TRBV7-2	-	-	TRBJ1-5	TGTGCCAGCAGCTCAGTAGCGGGGGGAAGCAATCAGCCCCAGCATTTT	CASSSVAGGSNQPQHF